The 24 T cell receptor beta chains listed next were all sequenced from one sample in a study of blood T cell repertoires in COVID-19. Measured with immunoSEQ multiplex PCR; TCRdb has only the in-frame clones, and not every one. The sample holds 350,000 or so clones, more than 70% seen once. The specimen sequenced was peripheral blood. Receptors were obtained from a man aged 25-40 years with active or convalescent COVID-19.

The chain links TRBV14 to TRBJ1-1; no definite D call. The V gene lost 0 bases and the J gene lost 7 bases, with 9 bases spanning the gap. The CDR3 contains 13 residues. CDR1 is SGHDN, CDR2 FVKESK, per germline. CDR3 amino acids: CASSQDGRGEAFF. The CDR3 nucleotides read TGTGCCAGCAGCCAAGATGGTCGGGGTGAAGCTTTCTTT.

The V call is TRBV6-5, the J call TRBJ1-3; D unresolved. Germline CDR1 and CDR2: MNHEY and SVGAGI. There are 15 residues in the CDR3. Between the trimmed V and J ends, which lost 6 bases and 0 bases, there was a span of 12 bases. DNA for the CDR3: TGTGCCAGCAGGGAGGACGGATTCTCTGGAAACACCATATATTTT. This encodes CASREDGFSGNTIYF.

This chain uses TRBV27 with TRBJ2-3; TRBD2 matches at 7 bases. With 3 bases clipped from V and 1 base from J, the junction kept 10 bases outside the gene matches. Germline V gene sequence: CDR1 MNHEY, CDR2 SMNVEV (reference sequence). The CDR3 totals 17 residues. The CDR3 reads CASSLGGSYLGTDTQYF. CDR3 nucleotides: TGTGCCAGCAGTTTGGGCGGGAGCTACCTGGGCACAGATACGCAGTATTTT.

The chain employs TRBV27 and TRBJ2-4; 14 bases are a match to TRBD2. This CDR3 is 19 amino acids long. The trim removed 5 bases at V and 3 bases at J, leaving 12 bases unmatched. Per the germline V gene, CDR1 is MNHEY and CDR2 is SMNVEV (reference sequence). As DNA, the CDR3 is TGTGCCAGCAGTCCGGGCAGACTAGCGGGAGGGCGGGTCAAAAACATTCAGTACTTC. This encodes CASSPGRLAGGRVKNIQYF.

V is TRBV28 and J is TRBJ2-7; a possible D gene is TRBD2 (6 bases). CDR3 length equals 15 residues. The germline V gene encodes CDR1 MDHEN and CDR2 SYDVKM. With 4 bases removed from V and 3 bases from J, the gap between germline ends came to 16 bases. The CDR3 region has the DNA TGTGCCAGCAGTTCCCCCCGACGGCGGGGCTACGAGCAGTACTTC. Encoded protein: CASSSPRRRGYEQYF.

In this sample, this clone turned up once. The chain recombines TRBV2 with TRBJ2-3, with TRBD2 matching 8 bases. CDR1 is SNHLY and CDR2 is FYNNEI in the germline V gene. V lost 8 bases, J lost 2 bases, and 6 bases stayed unmatched. This CDR3 is built from 14 residues. CDR3 residues: CASSAGGSTDTQYF. In DNA form, the CDR3 reads TGTGCCAGCTCGGCGGGGGGTTCCACAGATACGCAGTATTTT.

V is TRBV19 and J is TRBJ2-2, with TRBD2 matching 7 bases. CDR3 length: 14 residues. Per the germline V gene, CDR1 is LNHDA and CDR2 is SQIVND (reference sequence). The junction had 4 bases not matched to a gene; V was cut back by 8 bases and J by 1 base. The CDR3 DNA is TGTGCCAGTGCAAGCGGGGTGAACACCGGGGAGCTGTTTTTT. Amino acids: CASASGVNTGELFF.

This clone appeared a few times. The genes are TRBV6-1 and TRBJ2-5; D may be TRBD2 (6 bases). The CDR3 is made up of 13 amino acids. With 8 bases removed from V and 2 bases from J, the gap between germline ends came to 12 bases. Germline V lookup: CDR1 MNHNS, CDR2 SASEGT. The CDR3 spells CASHGTVQETQYF. CDR3 bases: TGTGCCAGCCACGGGACTGTACAAGAGACCCAGTACTTC.

This chain joins TRBV27 and TRBJ1-1; tentative D call: TRBD1 (5 bases). V lost 2 bases to trimming and J lost 11 bases, with 15 bases between them. The length of the CDR3 is 13 residues. CDR1 is MNHEY, CDR2 SMNVEV, per germline (reference sequence). Written as DNA, the CDR3 is TGTGCCAGCAGTTTAGGTGTCAGGGCCGTTGCTTTCTTT. It translates to CASSLGVRAVAFF.

CDR3 in DNA: TGTGCCAGCAGCCCATGGGAGGGAGCGAAGACCCAGTACTTC. It is translated as CASSPWEGAKTQYF. The V call is TRBV7-9, the J call TRBJ2-5, with 7 bases lining up with TRBD2. CDR3 length equals 14 residues. In germline, CDR1 is SEHNR, CDR2 FQNEAQ (reference sequence). V lost 5 bases, J lost 6 bases, and 9 bases stayed unmatched.

This clone was found a few times. The rearrangement uses TRBV12-3 or TRBV12-4 and TRBJ2-7, with TRBD1 as a possible D gene (5 bases). Trimming took 3 bases from V and 4 from J, leaving 10 bases between them. CDR3 length: 13 amino acids. DNA of the CDR3: TGTGCCAGCAGTTTTCATGCAGGGTACGAGCAGTACTTC. Encoded protein: CASSFHAGYEQYF.

J is TRBJ1-5 and V is TRBV5-1, with unresolved D. The V gene's germline CDR1 is SGHRS and CDR2 YFSETQ. The germline V and J ends were trimmed by 3 bases and 5 bases, with 9 bases remaining between them. This CDR3 spans 13 amino acids. CDR3 DNA: TGCGCCAGCAGCTGGGGAGCGGATCAGCCCCAGCATTTT. Translated: CASSWGADQPQHF. The entire variable domain, with the rest obtained from reference TRBV5-1 and TRBJ1-5, is as follows: KAGVTQTPRYLIKTRGQQVTLSCSPISGHRSVSWYQQTPGQGLQFLFEYFSETQRNKGNFPGRFSGRQFSNSRSEMNVSTLELGDSALYLCASSWGADQPQHFGDGTRLSIL.

This clone was counted only a few times. The chain combines TRBV9 with TRBJ2-2; D remains ambiguous. Trimming shortened V by 4 bases and J by 6 bases, and 7 bases separated the two germline ends. This CDR3 has 12 amino acids. Germline CDR1 and CDR2: SGDLS and YYNGEE. CDR3 residues: CASSPPAGELFF. The CDR3 nucleotides read TGTGCCAGCAGCCCCCCCGCCGGGGAGCTGTTTTTT.

This clone appeared a few times. The rearrangement uses TRBV18 and TRBJ1-1; D possibly corresponds to TRBD1 (6 bases). In germline, CDR1 is KGHSH, CDR2 LQKENI. The CDR3 has 16 amino acids. Deletions cut 5 bases from V and 2 bases from J, with 18 bases between. CDR3 in amino acids: CASSTSVQGPNTEAFF. Here the CDR3 DNA reads TGTGCCAGCTCAACCTCGGTACAGGGACCAAACACTGAAGCTTTCTTT.

V usage is TRBV5-4 and J usage is TRBJ2-2; a possible D gene is TRBD1 (5 bases). This CDR3 is 16 amino acids long. The germline gives CDR1 SGHNT, CDR2 YYREEE (reference sequence). V was clipped by 4 bases and J by 4 bases, with 17 bases between them. CDR3 nucleotide sequence: TGTGCCAGCAGCCCCCCCGTGGGGCCACGCACCGGGGAGCTGTTTTTT. Protein sequence: CASSPPVGPRTGELFF.

The V call is TRBV24-1, the J call TRBJ1-5; 9 bases line up with TRBD1. Trimming at V came to 0 bases and at J to 4 bases, leaving 3 bases not matched to a gene. CDR1 is KGHDR and CDR2 is SFDVKD in the germline V gene. The CDR3 length is 16 residues. The CDR3 protein is CATSDLGTGSNQPQHF. The CDR3 coding sequence is TGTGCCACCAGTGATTTGGGGACAGGGTCTAATCAGCCCCAGCATTTT.

This rearrangement joins TRBV7-9 to TRBJ2-1; TRBD1 matches 10 bases. The germline CDR1 and CDR2 sequences are SEHNR and FQNEAQ (reference sequence). Losses at the gene ends were 0 bases for V and 5 bases for J; bases not matched to a gene: 4. The CDR3 totals 16 residues. Here the CDR3 reads CASSLALGTGDNEQFF. DNA of the CDR3: TGTGCCAGCAGCTTAGCCCTAGGGACAGGGGACAATGAGCAGTTCTTC.

The rearrangement uses TRBV19 and TRBJ1-2; D may be TRBD1 (5 bases). Trimming pared 0 bases from V and 8 bases from J, leaving 16 bases between. Germline loops: CDR1 LNHDA, CDR2 SQIVND (reference sequence). The CDR3 totals 15 residues. The CDR3 DNA is TGTGCCAGTAGTATAGATCTGTGGTGGGGCGGAGGCTACACCTTC. Protein sequence: CASSIDLWWGGGYTF.

This chain joins TRBV5-6 and TRBJ1-5, with 7 bases identical to TRBD1. The CDR3 has 14 residues. V was clipped by 2 bases and J by 8 bases; unmatched bases: 7. Germline CDR1 is SGHDT and CDR2 is YYEEEE. The CDR3: CASSLRGPKEPQHF. CDR3 sequence (DNA): TGTGCCAGCAGCTTAAGGGGGCCTAAGGAGCCCCAGCATTTT.

The J gene is TRBJ2-3, the V gene TRBV6-5; D uncertain. This CDR3 spans 11 amino acids. V lost 4 bases to trimming and J lost 6 bases, with 5 bases between them. CDR1 is MNHEY, CDR2 SVGAGI, per germline. The chain's CDR3 is CASSLSDTQYF. In nucleotides, the CDR3 is TGTGCCAGCAGTTTGAGTGATACGCAGTATTTT.

The V and J genes are TRBV4-1 and TRBJ1-1; a weak D match, TRBD1 (5 bases). V lost 4 bases and J lost 0, with 12 bases in between. This CDR3 region has 15 residues. Germline CDR1 and CDR2: MGHRA and YSYEKL. CDR3 sequence reads: CASSPETAMNTEAFF. The CDR3 bases are TGCGCCAGCAGCCCCGAGACAGCTATGAACACTGAAGCTTTCTTT.

This clone was seen a handful of times. The chain recombines TRBV15 with TRBJ1-1; 7 bases agree with TRBD1. The CDR3 has 14 amino acids. J gave up 5 bases and V 2 bases, and 5 bases lay outside the gene matches. Germline-derived CDR1 and CDR2 are LNHNV and YYDKDF (reference sequence). The CDR3, as DNA: TGTGCCACCAGCAGAAGACAGGGTGGGACTGAAGCTTTCTTT. It yields the protein CATSRRQGGTEAFF.

The gene calls are TRBV4-3 and TRBJ1-3; D remains ambiguous. The CDR3 totals 17 residues. Germline CDR1 reads LGHNA; CDR2 reads YSLEER. The V end was cut by 1 base, the J end by 0 bases, with 13 bases between. In DNA form, the CDR3 reads TGCGCCAGCAGCCAAGGAGGAACGTTGACCTCTGGAAACACCATATATTTT. This gives the protein CASSQGGTLTSGNTIYF.

The V call is TRBV6-5, the J call TRBJ1-4, with 11 nucleotides matching TRBD1. This CDR3 contains 14 residues. In germline, CDR1 is MNHEY, CDR2 SVGAGI. J lost 8 bases, V lost 6 bases, and 5 bases had no gene match. CDR3 residues: CASRDRGRGEKLFF. In DNA form, the CDR3 reads TGTGCCAGCAGGGACAGGGGGCGAGGGGAAAAACTGTTTTTT.